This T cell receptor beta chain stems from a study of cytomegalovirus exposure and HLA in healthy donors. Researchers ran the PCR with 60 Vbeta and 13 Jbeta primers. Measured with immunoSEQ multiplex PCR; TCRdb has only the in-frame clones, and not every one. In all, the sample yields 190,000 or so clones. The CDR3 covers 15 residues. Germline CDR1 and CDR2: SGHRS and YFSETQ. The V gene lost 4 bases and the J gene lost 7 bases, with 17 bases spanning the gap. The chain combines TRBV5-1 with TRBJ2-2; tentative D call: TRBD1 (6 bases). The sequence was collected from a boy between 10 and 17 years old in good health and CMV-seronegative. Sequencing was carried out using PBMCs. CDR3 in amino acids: CASSPAGVQGGELFF. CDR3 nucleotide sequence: TGCGCCAGCAGCCCAGCAGGGGTCCAAGGCGGGGAGCTGTTTTTT.